What follows are 29 T cell receptor beta chains derived from one specimen sequenced in a study of tissue T cells after allogeneic stem cell transplantation (dated by TCRdb to between 2022 and 2023). Library prep was done by the immunoSEQ multiplex PCR assay. Here the immuneACCESS table is served through TCRdb, limited to in-frame sequences with V and J called. Missing clones are a known gap in these copies; in checked studies unresolved V genes cover under half, and the rest lacks a known reason. Present in this sample are roughly 8,700 clones, roughly 44% of which were seen just once. Clones ranked in the top ten supply roughly 6.9% of the sample. The time point label corresponds to: mouse harvest day 7 after allogeneic transplant. Each mouse graft, delivered by tail vein injection, combined 10^6 splenic CD5+ T cells with 10^7 T-cell-depleted bone marrow cells. Sequencing was carried out using gut tissue. The receptors derive from a female BALB/c mouse given C57BL/6 T cells with graft-versus-host disease after an allogeneic hematopoietic cell transplant.

In regard to this clone: Genes and germline are mouse. The part of the CDR3 DNA that was read is TGTGCCAGCAGTTTAGCCAGGGAACACACAGAAGTCTTC. It specifies CASSLAREHTEVF. The complete CDR3 reads CASSLAREHTEVFF. This chain joins TRBV15 and TRBJ1-1; TRBD1 is a possible D gene (5 bases). The read ends 1 residue shy of where the CDR3 ends; the end is completed using the germline J gene. Per the germline V gene, CDR1 is SGHND and CDR2 is FRSKSL. Trimming removed 0 bases at V and 3 bases at J, with 8 bases between. This CDR3 comprises 14 residues.

Regarding this clone: Gene names and germline refer to mouse. The read halts 1 residue ahead of the CDR3 end, with the missing end drawn from the germline J gene. The chain couples TRBV26 to TRBJ2-7, with 7 positions matching TRBD1. Unmatched junction bases numbered 2, after V lost 0 bases and J lost 0 bases. The CDR3 contains 15 residues. From germline, CDR1 is KGHPV and CDR2 FQNQEV (reference sequence). CDR3: CASSLSRGSSYEQYF. The CDR3 DNA, read in part, is TGTGCCAGCAGTCTGTCCAGGGGGAGCTCCTATGAACAGTAC.

As concerns this clone: Genes and germline come from the mouse. The observed sequence ends 1 residue before the CDR3 terminus, with the missing tail filled in from the germline J gene. This sequence joins TRBV26 and TRBJ1-2; maybe TRBD1 (5 bases). Germline loops: CDR1 KGHPV, CDR2 FQNQEV (reference sequence). The CDR3 spans 13 residues. V lost 6 bases, J lost 1 base, and 9 bases lay in between. CDR3: CASSPGQNSDYTF. The covered CDR3 bases are TGTGCCAGCAGCCCCGGACAAAACTCCGACTACACC.

The table lists this clone with a few counts. Mouse gene names and germline throughout. The read is 1 residue too short to cover the CDR3 end, so that end is filled in from the germline J gene. The V and J genes are TRBV5 and TRBJ2-1; possibly TRBD1 for D (6 bases). CDR1 and CDR2 (germline): LGHNA, YNLKQL (reference sequence). The V end lost 4 bases, the J end lost 4 bases, and 8 bases lay between the germline ends. The CDR3 totals 13 residues. CDR3 sequence: CASSPDRYAEQFF. The part of the CDR3 DNA that was read is TGTGCCAGCAGCCCGGACAGATATGCTGAGCAGTTC.

This clone was detected only a few times. These gene names are mouse names. Read sequence stops 1 residue before the CDR3 end, and the germline J gene provides the missing end. The J gene is TRBJ2-1, the V gene TRBV13-1, with TRBD2 matching 11 bases. The CDR3 covers 16 residues. Germline V gene sequence: CDR1 NSHNY, CDR2 SYGAGN. The J segment lost 7 bases and the V segment lost 2 bases, leaving 8 bases of the junction unmatched. The part of the CDR3 DNA that was read is TGTGCCAGCAGTGACAACTGGGGGGGCCGCAGGGCTGAGCAGTTC. Its protein product is CASSDNWGGRRAEQF. The CDR3 in its entirety is CASSDNWGGRRAEQFF.

Comments on this clone: Gene and germline names: mouse. The sequenced fragment ends 1 residue before the CDR3 boundary, so the rest is inferred from the germline J gene. The rearrangement links TRBV16 to TRBJ2-1, with unresolved D. The CDR3 runs 11 residues. Germline loops: CDR1 SGHSA, CDR2 FRNQAP. Trimming pared 6 bases from V and 4 bases from J, leaving 4 bases between. Incomplete CDR3 DNA: TGTGCAAGCAGTTGGTATGCTGAGCAGTTC. Amino acids: CASSWYAEQF. The entire CDR3 sequence reads CASSWYAEQFF.

About this clone itself: The gene names given are mouse names. The missing CDR3 end, 1 residue past where the read stops, is filled in from the germline J gene. The rearrangement uses TRBV5 and TRBJ2-5, with a weak D call TRBD1 (5 bases). Trimming removed 0 bases from V and 5 bases from J, with 9 bases in between. CDR3 length equals 14 residues. CDR1 is LGHNA, CDR2 YNLKQL, per germline (reference sequence). The sequenced CDR3 bases are TGTGCCAGCAGCCAAGACAGGGTGGGAGACACCCAGTAC. This sequence encodes CASSQDRVGDTQY. The whole CDR3 sequence reads CASSQDRVGDTQYF.

About this clone itself: Gene names refer to mouse genes. Sequencing ends 1 residue short of the CDR3 end; the germline J gene provides the rest. The J gene is TRBJ1-2, the V gene TRBV23; TRBD1 is taken as the D call from the table, unchecked against the DNA. Germline V lookup: CDR1 KGHTA, CDR2 FQNQQP. CDR3 length: 13 amino acids. CDR3 protein: CSSSQQSNSDYTF. The sequenced CDR3 bases are TGCTCCAGCAGTCAACAGTCAAACTCCGACTACACC. The variable domain in full, with the rest retrieved from reference TRBV23 and TRBJ1-2, is DAAVTQKPRYLIKMKGQEAEMKCIPEKGHTAVFWYQQKQSKELKFLIYFQNQQPLDQIDMVKERFSAVCPSSSLCSLGIRTCEAEDSALYLCSSSQQSNSDYTFGSGTRLLVI.

A few counts support this clone. Gene names denote mouse genes. The read stops 1 residue short of the end of the CDR3; the missing end is completed from the germline J gene. The V call is TRBV16, the J call TRBJ1-1; D is uncertain. Germline CDR1 reads SGHSA; CDR2 reads FRNQAP. This CDR3 has 13 amino acids. The V gene lost 1 base and the J gene lost 3 bases, with 6 bases spanning the gap. The CDR3 spells CASSLGADTEVFF. CDR3 DNA, as far as it was read: TGTGCAAGCAGCTTAGGGGCGGACACAGAAGTCTTC.

This clone was counted between two and nine times. A junction boundary mismatches the germline segment, possibly from a read error. The genes and germline here are from mouse. Sequencing ends 1 residue short of the CDR3 end; the germline J gene provides the rest. The chain links TRBV20 to TRBJ2-4; 11 bases match TRBD2. Germline CDR1 is GFQATS and CDR2 is STVNSAI. This CDR3 is built from 13 residues. The CDR3 bases that were read are TGTGGTGCTGGGGACTGGGGGCAAAACACCTTGTAC. It yields the protein CGAGDWGQNTLY. The CDR3, in full, reads CGAGDWGQNTLYF. The full variable domain, with the rest looked up from reference TRBV20 and TRBJ2-4, is GALVYQYPRRTICKSGTSMRMECQAVGFQATSVAWYRQSPQKTFELIALSTVNSAIKYEQNFTQEKFPISHPNLSFSSMTVLNAYLEDRGLYLCGAGDWGQNTLYFGAGTRLSVL.

This clone was detected only once. Any gene name here is a mouse gene name. The read ends 1 residue shy of where the CDR3 ends; the end is completed using the germline J gene. The chain has TRBV26 and TRBJ2-5, with TRBD1 identical over 11 bases. V lost 7 bases and J lost 4; bases outside the gene matches: 4. CDR3 length equals 14 residues. Germline CDR1 and CDR2: KGHPV and FQNQEV (reference sequence). The sequenced CDR3 bases are TGTGCCAGCAACCGGGACAGGGGGGAAGACACCCAGTAC. Translating gives CASNRDRGEDTQY. The full CDR3 is CASNRDRGEDTQYF.

Concerning this clone: Here the gene names and germline are mouse. The CDR3 goes on 1 residue after the read ends, and that part is filled in from the germline J gene. The V call is TRBV15, the J call TRBJ2-4, with D unclear. V was shortened by 4 bases and J by 1 base, with 3 bases between the two germline ends. Germline V gene data show CDR1 as SGHND and CDR2 as FRSKSL. The CDR3 consists of 12 residues. CDR3 residues: CASSYGQNTLYF. Partial CDR3 DNA: TGTGCCAGCAGTTACGGTCAAAACACCTTGTAC.

Concerning this clone: These gene names are mouse names. Read data end 1 residue before the CDR3 end; the end is taken from the germline J gene. The chain has TRBV24 and TRBJ1-6; D is possibly TRBD1 (5 bases). TRBJ1-6 has ORF status, its function being uncertain. This CDR3 has 14 residues. V was shortened by 4 bases and J by 3 bases, with 7 bases between the two germline ends. Germline assignment: CDR1 KGHTA and CDR2 FRNEEI. The covered CDR3 bases are TGTGCCAGCAGTCGAGGGGACTATAATTCGCCCCTCTAC. Protein product: CASSRGDYNSPLY. The whole CDR3 sequence is CASSRGDYNSPLYF.

In this sample, this clone turned up a few times. Gene names follow the mouse nomenclature. The CDR3 spells CASSQDETGQLYF. The sequenced CDR3 bases are TGTGCCAGCAGCCAAGATGAAACCGGGCAGCTCTAC. The chain recombines TRBV5 with TRBJ2-2; unclear D gene. The read comes to an end 1 residue before the CDR3 does, leaving the germline J gene to fill in the end. Per germline, CDR1 LGHNA and CDR2 YNLKQL (reference sequence). CDR3 length equals 13 residues. V was cut by 0 bases and J by 5 bases, with 4 bases left in between.

Of note for this clone: Gene names denote mouse genes. The read stops 1 residue short of the end of the CDR3; the missing end is completed from the germline J gene. This chain connects TRBV16 to TRBJ2-5; 10 bases align to TRBD2. V lost 4 bases, J lost 2 bases, and 0 bases stayed unmatched. This CDR3 comprises 14 residues. Germline lookup yields CDR1 SGHSA and CDR2 FRNQAP. The CDR3 is CASSSGGAQDTQYF. The sequenced CDR3 bases are TGTGCAAGCAGCTCTGGGGGGGCCCAAGACACCCAGTAC.

Only one count was recorded for this clone. The gene names given are mouse names. The read falls 1 residue short of the CDR3 end, and the missing part is taken from the germline J gene. This chain joins TRBV3 and TRBJ1-4, with D maybe TRBD1 (6 bases). CDR3 size: 15 residues. CDR1 and CDR2 (germline): SNHLY, FYNGKV (reference sequence). V was trimmed by 6 bases and J by 0 bases, leaving 11 bases between them. The CDR3 here is CASRRGTLSNERLFF. The part of the CDR3 DNA that was read is TGTGCCAGCAGGAGAGGGACACTTTCCAACGAAAGATTATTT.

Sample share makes this clone medium-sized. Gene names and germline refer to mouse. The read gets to within 1 residue of the CDR3 end, and the germline J gene fills in the rest. The V call is TRBV19, the J call TRBJ2-4, with TRBD2 matching 8 bases. V lost 2 bases, J lost 3 bases, and 8 bases stayed unmatched. The CDR3 loop spans 16 amino acids. Germline CDR1 FNHDT, CDR2 SITEND (reference sequence). The CDR3 region is CASSMWGGRRQNTLYF. CDR3 bases read: TGTGCCAGCAGTATGTGGGGGGGGAGGAGGCAAAACACCTTGTAC.

A note on this clone: Genes and germline come from the mouse. Sequencing ends 1 residue short of the CDR3 end; the germline J gene provides the rest. The same CDR3 arises from other DNA sequences in this sample as well. This chain joins TRBV3 and TRBJ2-1, with TRBD2 matching over 7 bases. This CDR3 region has 14 residues. Losses at the gene ends were 2 bases for V and 4 bases for J; bases not matched to a gene: 2. Per the germline V gene, CDR1 is SNHLY and CDR2 is FYNGKV (reference sequence). The chain's CDR3 is CASSLRGGYAEQFF. The CDR3 DNA, read in part, is TGTGCCAGCAGCTTACGGGGGGGGTATGCTGAGCAGTTC.

This clone is classed as medium-sized (0.01 to 0.1%). Germline and genes here are mouse. Read coverage stops 1 residue before the CDR3 terminus; the germline J gene supplies the remainder. The chain employs TRBV26 and TRBJ2-5; D possibly uses TRBD1 or TRBD2 (6 bases each). Germline V gene data show CDR1 as KGHPV and CDR2 as FQNQEV (reference sequence). The CDR3 consists of 14 residues. V gave up 0 bases and J gave up 5 bases, with 9 bases separating them. This chain's CDR3 is CASSLSGAGDTQYF. The CDR3 bases that were read are TGTGCCAGCAGTCTGTCGGGGGCGGGAGACACCCAGTAC.

Notes on this clone: Gene names refer to mouse genes. Read data end 1 residue before the CDR3 end; the end is taken from the germline J gene. This chain links TRBV5 with TRBJ1-1, with D hard to call. The CDR3 runs to 13 residues. Germline V lookup: CDR1 LGHNA, CDR2 YNLKQL (reference sequence). Trimming took 0 bases from V and 3 from J, leaving 5 bases between them. CDR3 residues: CASSQDTDTEVFF. Incomplete CDR3 DNA: TGTGCCAGCAGCCAAGATACAGACACAGAAGTCTTC.

For this clone: Gene and germline names: mouse. Read coverage stops 1 residue before the CDR3 terminus; the germline J gene supplies the remainder. The J gene is TRBJ1-2, the V gene TRBV5; D is perhaps TRBD1 (5 bases). V lost 3 bases to trimming and J lost 0 bases, with 5 bases between them. Germline V CDR1 and CDR2: LGHNA, YNLKQL (reference sequence). The CDR3 spans 13 residues. CDR3 bases read: TGTGCCAGCAGCCAGACAGCAAACTCCGACTACACC. Its protein product is CASSQTANSDYT. The CDR3 reads in full as CASSQTANSDYTF.

On this clone: Gene names and germline match the mouse. The read is 1 residue too short to cover the CDR3 end, so that end is filled in from the germline J gene. V usage is TRBV3 and J usage is TRBJ2-5, with 9 nucleotides matching TRBD2. V lost 5 bases to trimming and J lost 3 bases; unmatched junction nucleotides: 0. This CDR3 has 13 amino acids. Germline V lookup: CDR1 SNHLY, CDR2 FYNGKV (reference sequence). CDR3: CASSGLGQDTQYF. CDR3 DNA (partial): TGTGCCAGCAGCGGACTGGGGCAAGACACCCAGTAC.

In the case of this clone: Each gene name is a mouse one. Read sequence stops 1 residue before the CDR3 end, and the germline J gene provides the missing end. The chain is built from TRBV13-1 and TRBJ2-4, with TRBD2 identical over 11 bases. Trimming took 7 bases from V and 2 from J; bases not matched to a gene: 3. CDR1 is NSHNY, CDR2 SYGAGN, per germline. This CDR3 contains 14 residues. CDR3 loop: CASGGLGVQNTLYF. CDR3 DNA (partial): TGTGCCAGCGGGGGACTGGGGGTTCAAAACACCTTGTAC.

Regarding this clone: Gene names follow the mouse nomenclature. The sequenced fragment ends 1 residue before the CDR3 boundary, so the rest is inferred from the germline J gene. The gene calls are TRBV20 and TRBJ2-1; D ambiguous. The germline gives CDR1 GFQATS, CDR2 STVNSAI. V was shortened by 2 bases and J by 3 bases, with 5 bases between the two germline ends. CDR3 length: 12 residues. CDR3 bases read: TGTGGTGCTAGGACAGCCTATGCTGAGCAGTTC. Amino acid sequence: CGARTAYAEQF. The complete CDR3 sequence is CGARTAYAEQFF.

This clone is medium-sized within its sample. Mouse names are used for the genes. The read terminates 1 residue ahead of where the CDR3 ends, so the germline J gene completes it. This sequence joins TRBV2 and TRBJ2-1; 9 nucleotides match TRBD2. The ends lost 4 bases at V and 1 base at J; junction bases unmatched: 2. The CDR3 has 15 residues. Germline loops: CDR1 LGHNA, CDR2 YSYQKL. This CDR3 is CASSPDWGNYAEQFF. CDR3 DNA (partial): TGTGCCAGCAGCCCCGACTGGGGGAACTATGCTGAGCAGTTC.

This clone was observed a handful of times. Gene names and germline refer to mouse. The CDR3 spells CASSLSRTGGRSYEQYF. The part of the CDR3 DNA that was read is TGTGCCAGCAGTCTGTCCCGGACTGGGGGGCGTTCCTATGAACAGTAC. The genes are TRBV24 and TRBJ2-7, with 11 bases that match TRBD2. The sequence runs out 1 residue before the end of the CDR3; the remainder is reconstructed from the germline J gene. The CDR3 spans 17 residues. Per germline, CDR1 KGHTA and CDR2 FRNEEI. The J segment lost 1 base and the V segment lost 1 base, leaving 6 bases of the junction unmatched.

As to this clone: Gene and germline names: mouse. The CDR3 end is not reached by the read, which stops 1 residue before it; the germline J gene fills it in. This chain connects TRBV23 to TRBJ2-2; the table names TRBD1, a call not compared with the DNA. Germline V gives CDR1 KGHTA, CDR2 FQNQQP. The CDR3 has 14 residues. The sequenced CDR3 bases are TGCTCCAGCAGTCAAACAGGGGGCGCCGGGCAGCTCTAC. Translation gives CSSSQTGGAGQLY. The full CDR3 protein reads CSSSQTGGAGQLYF.

As to this clone: Gene names are the mouse ones. This chain's CDR3 is CASSVGGGQDTQYF. Partial CDR3 DNA: TGTGCAAGCAGCGTAGGGGGCGGCCAAGACACCCAGTAC. The chain couples TRBV16 to TRBJ2-5; TRBD1 might be the D (7 bases). The read finishes 1 residue shy of the CDR3 end, and the germline J gene is used to complete it. This CDR3 contains 14 residues. Germline CDR1 reads SGHSA; CDR2 reads FRNQAP. Trimming removed 5 bases from V and 2 bases from J, with 11 bases in between.

Concerning this clone itself: Gene names follow the mouse nomenclature. The read halts 1 residue ahead of the CDR3 end, with the missing end drawn from the germline J gene. The chain employs TRBV1 and TRBJ2-3, with 8 bases matching TRBD2. The CDR3 is 15 residues long. Germline loops: CDR1 NSQYPW, CDR2 LRSPGD (reference sequence). V shed 3 bases and J 0 bases; nucleotides not matched to a gene: 2. The sequenced CDR3 bases are TGCACCTGCAGTGCTACTGGGGGTAGTGCAGAAACGCTGTAT. Its translation is CTCSATGGSAETLY. The whole CDR3 sequence is CTCSATGGSAETLYF.